This is a list of T cell receptor beta chains from one sample in a study of CD8 T cells in Susac syndrome. TCRdb re-called the immunoSEQ multiplex PCR reads through MiXCR, storing one row per CDR3 protein. The sample comprises over 150,000 distinct CDR3 sequences, over 85% of which are singletons, and more than 0.08% rests with the top ten. The sequenced sample was CD4+ T cells from PBMCs. The receptors shown here come from a human donor with multiple sclerosis. Each CDR3 is given with its conserved first and last residue.

TRBV5-1	CASSLGTDGDTQYF
TRBV14	CASSQVTANSPLHF
TRBV2	CASRGGSPLHF
TRBV6-6	CASTSDGGRYGYTF
TRBV3-1	CASSQGGYRNQPQHF
TRBV30	CAWGTGTYEQYF
TRBV5-1	CASSPTSGSYNEQFF
TRBV12-3/TRBV12-4	CASSLGLSDIYF
TRBV20-1	CSAPPRTSGSYEQYF
TRBV20-1	CSARGGAGAEAFF
TRBV24-1	CATSDRGSNEKLFF
TRBV7-2	CASSPQGVYGYTF
TRBV29-1	CSVVLSGGPYEQYF
TRBV10-3	CAISGGQGAIDTQYF
TRBV27	CASSIQGSDTGELFF
TRBV20-1	CSARPPAGLNEQFF
TRBV2	CASSTGEAGANVLTF
TRBV20-1	CSAPGTDSYEQYF
TRBV20-1	CSASPSTTSGYTF
TRBV3-1	CASSPKGSLVHEQFF
TRBV5-1	CASSRLADTQFF
TRBV2	CASTRDSNNQPQHF
TRBV19	CASSYASANQPQHF
TRBV20-1	CSARAKGYQEKLFF
TRBV27	CASNLRGGTGTIAEQYF
TRBV6-1	CASSAIGHYTRTGELFF
TRBV6-6	CASTLTSGELFF
TRBV20-1	CSARDLRGHNPYEQYF
TRBV7-6	CASSPRQNYGYTF
TRBV4-3	CASSQDGTGNQETQYF
TRBV6-5	CASSYDRGLGTEAFF
TRBV7-3	CASSPAGPREYNEQFF
TRBV7-2	CASSLGLGRGSYEQYF
TRBV6-2/TRBV6-3	CASRLPRTSGRNRIVYEQFF
TRBV20-1	CSAPLAGGGQETQYF
TRBV6-1	CATRTGGENIQYF
TRBV2	CASGRVPYSNQPQHF
TRBV3-1	CASSQGGVVAYEQYF
TRBV30	CAWETGTSEPDTQYF
TRBV28	CASKSPGQGSEEQYF
TRBV20-1	CSARDGKEPQHF
TRBV3-1	CASSHSGTNQPQHF
TRBV7-6	CASSHRYSKYNEQFF
TRBV30	CAWSVLFLGQLYNEQFF
TRBV14	CASSQRGQEKLFF
TRBV9	CASTLRGQFNDEEQFF
TRBV4-3	CASSPTQGNEKLFF